This T cell receptor (beta chain) was documented in a study of blood T cell repertoires in COVID-19. Study-wide context: Collection of acute and convalescent COVID-19 samples took place in the United States, Italy and Spain. PBMCs, B-cell-depleted T cells, or T cells provided the cDNA or gDNA that made up the material.

Original data processing: Nucleated cell number was recorded as an estimate derived from reference gene primer amplification. Generated by immunoSEQ multiplex PCR, the TCRdb table keeps only in-frame clones and is missing some. The D gene and trimming were derived from the DNA, and the V and J assignments and clone size from that table. This table holds 270,000 or so clones, around 88% found once. Enrollees, about 18 to 100 years old, lived in approximately 25 US areas. The CDR3 extends over 13 amino acids. The V end lost 8 bases, the J end lost 6 bases, and 16 bases lay between the germline ends. Sequenced material: PBMCs or T cells enriched from blood (not recorded which). The chain uses TRBV12-3 or TRBV12-4 and TRBJ1-1, with D unclear. The source is a woman between 40 and 55 years old with acute COVID-19. The CDR3: CASPSQDFAEAFF. CDR3 coding DNA: TGTGCCAGCCCATCCCAGGATTTCGCTGAAGCTTTCTTT.